The present entry profiles one T cell receptor beta chain with its context. Its antigen remains unidentified. This sample's time point: newly diagnosed, previously untreated cHL patient sample. Thawed PBMCs yielded CD4+ T cells through magnetic negative selection. PBMCs representing newly diagnosed, untreated classical Hodgkin lymphoma functioned as the comparison. Some clones are missing from TCRdb's copy, which holds only in-frame ones; the method was immunoSEQ multiplex PCR. The table lists over 15,000 clones, 92% of them singletons. The data originate from a study of PD-1 blockade in classical Hodgkin lymphoma. Study observations and caveats: Factors driving the repertoire differences, possibly disease activity or prior therapy, remain undefined. Before treatment, TCR diversity in newly diagnosed patients was reportedly lower than in healthy donors.

Sequencing was carried out using CD4+ T cells from blood. The TCR comes from a human donor with classical Hodgkin lymphoma.

The CDR3 region has the DNA TGTGCCAGCAGTGAACTAGCGGGAGCAGATACGCAGTATTTT. This codes for CASSELAGADTQYF. The chain carries TRBV6-1 and TRBJ2-3; 10 bases map to TRBD2. J gave up 4 bases and V 2 bases, and 0 bases lay outside the gene matches. Germline loops: CDR1 MNHNS, CDR2 SASEGT. The length of the CDR3 is 14 residues.